A single TCR beta chain is shown here with its context. Its antigen is currently unknown. This entry is derived from a study of yellow fever vaccine responses in identical twins. General study results and limits: Reports say the vaccine T cell response in twins looked partly convergent and partly personalized.

Per germline, CDR1 LNHDA and CDR2 SQIVND (reference sequence). V shed 9 bases and J 9 bases; nucleotides not matched to a gene: 10. The CDR3 runs to 15 residues. TCRdb reanalysed the RT-PCR reads using MiXCR and keeps one entry per CDR3 protein. The sample records around 3,500 distinct CDR3 sequences, approximately 89% being singletons. The sample here was T cells from blood (PBMCs), unsorted or a sorted subset (not recorded which), taken before or after yellow fever vaccination (not recorded which). The chain uses TRBV19 and TRBJ2-2; 13 nucleotides match TRBD2. This TCR derives from a woman under 30 who received the yellow fever vaccine. The CDR3 region is CASGTSGTGGRELFF. Written as DNA, the CDR3 is TGTGCCAGCGGGACTAGCGGGACCGGTGGCCGGGAGCTGTTTTTT.